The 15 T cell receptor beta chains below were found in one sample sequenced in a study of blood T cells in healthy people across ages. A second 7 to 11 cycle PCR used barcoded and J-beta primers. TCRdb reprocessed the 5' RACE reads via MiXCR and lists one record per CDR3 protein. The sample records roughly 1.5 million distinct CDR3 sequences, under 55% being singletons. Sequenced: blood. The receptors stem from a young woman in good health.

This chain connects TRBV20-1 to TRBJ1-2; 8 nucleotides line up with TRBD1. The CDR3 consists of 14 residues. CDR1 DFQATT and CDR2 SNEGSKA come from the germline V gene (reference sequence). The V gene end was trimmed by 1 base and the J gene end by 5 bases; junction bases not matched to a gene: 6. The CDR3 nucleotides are TGCAGTGCTAGAGGTCGGACAGGGTGGTATGGCTACACCTTC. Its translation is CSARGRTGWYGYTF.

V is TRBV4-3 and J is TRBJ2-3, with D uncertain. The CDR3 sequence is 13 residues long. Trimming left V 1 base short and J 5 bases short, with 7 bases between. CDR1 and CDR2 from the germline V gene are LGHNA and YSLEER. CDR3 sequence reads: CASSQVRGDTQYF. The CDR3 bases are TGCGCCAGCAGCCAAGTACGAGGAGATACGCAGTATTTT.

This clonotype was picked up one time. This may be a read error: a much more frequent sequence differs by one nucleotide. In nucleotides, the CDR3 is TGTGCCAGCAGTCCCTCGGGACAGGGGGCGGACATTCAGTACTTC. Its translation: CASSPSGQGADIQYF. The chain carries TRBV12-3 or TRBV12-4 and TRBJ2-7; 12 bases map to TRBD1. The J call may be mistaken, given a closer DNA end match to TRBJ2-4. The CDR3 length is 15 residues.

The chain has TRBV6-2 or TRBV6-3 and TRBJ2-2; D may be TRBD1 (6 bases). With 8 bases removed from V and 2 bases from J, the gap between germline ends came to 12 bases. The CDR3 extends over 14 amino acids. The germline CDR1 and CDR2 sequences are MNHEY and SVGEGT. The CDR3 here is CASLGAPNTGELFF. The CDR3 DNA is TGTGCCAGCTTGGGGGCCCCCAACACCGGGGAGCTGTTTTTT.

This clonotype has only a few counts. Here the CDR3 DNA reads TGTGCCAGCAGCTTAGCGCCTACAGGGGGCTTTAATGAGCAGTTCTTC. It codes for CASSLAPTGGFNEQFF. The rearrangement joins TRBV7-2 to TRBJ2-1, with TRBD1 identical over 9 bases. Germline assignment: CDR1 SGHTA and CDR2 FQGNSA. V lost 0 bases to trimming and J lost 7 bases; unmatched junction nucleotides: 7. CDR3 length: 16 residues.

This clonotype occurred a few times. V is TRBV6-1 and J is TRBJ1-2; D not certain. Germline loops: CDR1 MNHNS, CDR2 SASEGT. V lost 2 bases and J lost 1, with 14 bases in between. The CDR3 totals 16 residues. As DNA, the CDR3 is TGTGCCAGCAGTGAACCCGGGAAACTCAATAACTATGGCTACACCTTC. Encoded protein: CASSEPGKLNNYGYTF.

This CDR3 reads CASSQGLAGGLPISYNEQFF. DNA for the CDR3: TGTGCCAGCAGCCAAGGGCTAGCGGGAGGACTTCCTATCTCCTACAATGAGCAGTTCTTC. The chain has TRBV4-2 and TRBJ2-1; 11 nucleotides match TRBD2. The J segment lost 0 bases and the V segment lost 1 base, leaving 11 bases of the junction unmatched. Looked up from germline, CDR1 is LGHNA and CDR2 is YNFKEQ. This CDR3 spans 20 amino acids.

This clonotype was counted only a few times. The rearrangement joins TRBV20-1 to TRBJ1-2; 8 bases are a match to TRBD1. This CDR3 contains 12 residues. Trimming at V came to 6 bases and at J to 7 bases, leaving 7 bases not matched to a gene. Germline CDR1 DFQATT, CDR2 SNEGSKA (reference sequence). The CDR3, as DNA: TGCAGTGCCCGGACAGGGCGAGTTGGCTACACCTTC. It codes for CSARTGRVGYTF.

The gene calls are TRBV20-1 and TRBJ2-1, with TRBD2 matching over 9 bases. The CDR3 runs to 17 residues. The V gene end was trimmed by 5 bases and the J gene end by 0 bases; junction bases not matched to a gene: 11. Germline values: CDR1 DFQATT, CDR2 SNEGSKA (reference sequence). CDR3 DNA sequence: TGCAGTGCTGCGTCCTCGGGTAGCGGGGGCTCCTACAATGAGCAGTTCTTC. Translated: CSAASSGSGGSYNEQFF.

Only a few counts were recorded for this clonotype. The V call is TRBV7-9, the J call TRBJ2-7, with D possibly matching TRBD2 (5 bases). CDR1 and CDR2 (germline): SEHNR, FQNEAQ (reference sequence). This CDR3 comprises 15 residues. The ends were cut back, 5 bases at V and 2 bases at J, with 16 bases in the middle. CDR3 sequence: CASSPGWTGAYEQYF. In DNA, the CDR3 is TGTGCCAGCAGCCCCGGTTGGACTGGAGCCTACGAGCAGTACTTC.

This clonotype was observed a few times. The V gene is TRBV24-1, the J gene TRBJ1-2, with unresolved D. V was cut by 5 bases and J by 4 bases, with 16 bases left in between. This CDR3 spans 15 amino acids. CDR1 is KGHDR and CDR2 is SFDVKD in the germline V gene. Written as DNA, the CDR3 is TGTGCCACCAGTGGATACAGCCCTCGGGGCTATGGCTACACCTTC. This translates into CATSGYSPRGYGYTF.

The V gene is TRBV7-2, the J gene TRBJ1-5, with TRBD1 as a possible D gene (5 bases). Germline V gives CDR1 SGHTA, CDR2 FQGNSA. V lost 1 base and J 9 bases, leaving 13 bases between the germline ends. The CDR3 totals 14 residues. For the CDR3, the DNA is TGTGCCAGCAGCTTAGAGGGGCGGTCATGGCCCCAGCATTTT. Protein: CASSLEGRSWPQHF.

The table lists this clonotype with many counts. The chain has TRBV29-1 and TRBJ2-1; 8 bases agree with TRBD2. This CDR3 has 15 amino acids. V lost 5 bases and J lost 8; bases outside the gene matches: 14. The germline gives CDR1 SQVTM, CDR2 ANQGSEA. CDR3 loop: CSVIPGGPVWYEQFF. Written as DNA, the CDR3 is TGCAGCGTTATCCCGGGAGGGCCGGTTTGGTATGAGCAGTTCTTC.

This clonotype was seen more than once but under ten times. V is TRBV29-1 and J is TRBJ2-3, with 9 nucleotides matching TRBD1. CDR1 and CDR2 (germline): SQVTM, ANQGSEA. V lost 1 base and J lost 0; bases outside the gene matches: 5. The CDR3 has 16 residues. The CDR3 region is CSVEVWTGASTDTQYF. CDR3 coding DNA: TGCAGCGTTGAAGTCTGGACAGGGGCAAGCACAGATACGCAGTATTTT.

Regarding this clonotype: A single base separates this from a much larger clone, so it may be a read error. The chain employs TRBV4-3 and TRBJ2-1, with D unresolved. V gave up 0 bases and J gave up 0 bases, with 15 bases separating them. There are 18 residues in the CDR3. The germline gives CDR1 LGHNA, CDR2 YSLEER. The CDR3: CASSQESGGASSYNEQFF. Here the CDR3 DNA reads TGCGCCAGCAGCCAAGAATCGGGCGGCGCCAGCTCCTACAATGAGCAGTTCTTC.